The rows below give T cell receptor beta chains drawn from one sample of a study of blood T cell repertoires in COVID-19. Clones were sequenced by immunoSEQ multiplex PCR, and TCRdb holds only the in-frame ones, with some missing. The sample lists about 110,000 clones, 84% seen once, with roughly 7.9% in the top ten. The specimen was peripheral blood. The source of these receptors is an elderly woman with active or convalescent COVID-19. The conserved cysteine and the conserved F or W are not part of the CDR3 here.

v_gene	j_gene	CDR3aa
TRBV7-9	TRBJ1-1	ASSLSGGLNTEAF
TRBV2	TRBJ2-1	ASSGVPGLAGDGDIYEQF
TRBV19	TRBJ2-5	ASSISGTSGETQY
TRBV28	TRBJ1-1	ASSLSQGQNTEAF
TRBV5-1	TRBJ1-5	ASSLGEGQPNQPQH
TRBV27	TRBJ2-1	ASTPGQGTSVPSYNEQF
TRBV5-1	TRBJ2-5	ASTLTGGQETQY
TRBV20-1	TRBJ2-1	SASPPGLAGGGLYNEQF
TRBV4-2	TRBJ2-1	ASNPSGSSYNEQF
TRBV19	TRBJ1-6	ASSVPGQSNSPLH
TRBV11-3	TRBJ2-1	ASSFDYPLTLTYNEQF
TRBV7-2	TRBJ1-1	ASSPGQNTEAF
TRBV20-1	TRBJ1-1	SARGTEAF
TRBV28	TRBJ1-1	ASSLGQGGPVTEAF
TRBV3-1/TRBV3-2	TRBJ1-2	ASSPQGYGYT
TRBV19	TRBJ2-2	ASSVSGTDNTGELF
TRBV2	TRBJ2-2	ASSINRVPGELF
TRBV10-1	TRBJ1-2	ASSSRISRATNYGYT
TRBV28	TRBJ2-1	ASSLSRYNEQF
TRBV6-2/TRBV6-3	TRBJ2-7	ASSYSSNWDRSSYEQY
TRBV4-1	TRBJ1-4	ASSPREGRIDEKLF
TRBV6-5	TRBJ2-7	ASSYGLAGYEQY
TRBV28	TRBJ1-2	ASSSLKGGYYGYT
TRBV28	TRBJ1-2	ASSSTGSGPYGYT
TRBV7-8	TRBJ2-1	ASSSSGRSYNEQF
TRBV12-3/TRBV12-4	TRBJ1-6	ASSLGQLALH
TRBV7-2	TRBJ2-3	ASSLGPGGTDTQY
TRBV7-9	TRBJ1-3	ASTHLGGAAGNTIY
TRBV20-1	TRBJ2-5	SASSTSGETQY
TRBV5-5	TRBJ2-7	ASSLGQGGNYEQY
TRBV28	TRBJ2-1	ASSPAGLADRNEQF
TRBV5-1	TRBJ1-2	ASSSGTANYGYT
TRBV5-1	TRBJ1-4	ASSAGGVATNEKLF
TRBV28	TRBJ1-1	ASSLSGGQPRGEAF
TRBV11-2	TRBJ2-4	ASSLPGKEFASLY
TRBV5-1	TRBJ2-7	ASSGQGSPYEQY
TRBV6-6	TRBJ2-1	ASSPRTGLYNEQF
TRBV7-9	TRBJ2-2	ASRTSGMSGELF
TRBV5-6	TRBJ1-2	ASSLGDRDYGYT
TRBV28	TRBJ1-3	ASSPPWRLSSGNTIY
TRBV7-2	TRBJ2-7	ASSLIAESSYEQY
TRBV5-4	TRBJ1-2	ASTRERQHYGYT
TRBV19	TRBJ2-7	ASKGTGSYEQY
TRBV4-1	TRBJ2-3	ASSQGADSTDTQY
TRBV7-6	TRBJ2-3	ASSSAGATDTQY
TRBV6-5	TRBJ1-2	ASRRTGTGNGYT
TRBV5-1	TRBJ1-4	ASKPLGHGNEKLF
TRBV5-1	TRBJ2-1	ASSSGTSGRSSYNEQF
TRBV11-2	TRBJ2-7	ASSARLAGVSNYEQY
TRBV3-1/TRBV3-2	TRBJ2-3	ASSTIGGNTDTQY